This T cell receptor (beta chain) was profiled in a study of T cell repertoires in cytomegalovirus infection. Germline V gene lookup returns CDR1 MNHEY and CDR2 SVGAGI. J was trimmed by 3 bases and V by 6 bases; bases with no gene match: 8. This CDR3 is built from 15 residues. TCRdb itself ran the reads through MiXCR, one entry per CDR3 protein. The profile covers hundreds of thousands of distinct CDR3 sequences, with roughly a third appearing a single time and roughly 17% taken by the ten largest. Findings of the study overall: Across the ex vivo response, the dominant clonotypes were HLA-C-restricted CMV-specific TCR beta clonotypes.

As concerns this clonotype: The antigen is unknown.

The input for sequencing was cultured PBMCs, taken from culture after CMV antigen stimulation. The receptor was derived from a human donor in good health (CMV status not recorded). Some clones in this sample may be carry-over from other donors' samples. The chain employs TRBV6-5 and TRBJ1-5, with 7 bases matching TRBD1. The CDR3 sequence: CASRRTGVPNQPQHF. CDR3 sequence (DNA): TGTGCCAGCAGACGAACAGGGGTTCCCAATCAGCCCCAGCATTTT.